These 13 T cell receptor beta chains came from one sample sequenced in a study of response to subunit inactivated influenza vaccine listed by TCRdb under 2018. Library prep was done by RT-PCR. Sequencing took place on an Illumina HiSeq 2500. TCRdb reran the public reads through fastp at Q25 and MiXCR, keeping productive beta chains. Each entry is one CDR3 protein sequence, shown with its most common DNA and genes. The sample has 800,000 to 1,000,000 distinct CDR3 sequences on record, over 20% of them singletons. The ten largest clones take up roughly 10% of the sample. The sequencing used PBMCs from blood, collected 4 to 6 days after vaccination. The receptors originated from a middle-aged man who received an inactivated influenza vaccine. Donor details come from another sample of the same person, matched by shared clones.

In its sample, this clonotype was seen a few times. DNA for the CDR3: TGTGCCAGCAGTCAACTAGCGGGAGTCCACGAGCAGTACTTC. It translates to CASSQLAGVHEQYF. The J gene is TRBJ2-7, the V gene TRBV12-3 or TRBV12-4, with 11 nucleotides matching TRBD2. The junction had 5 bases not matched to a gene; V was cut back by 5 bases and J by 5 bases. The CDR3 length is 14 residues.

The chain is built from TRBV7-9 and TRBJ2-7, with D possibly called TRBD1 or TRBD2 (5 bases each). V gave up 2 bases and J gave up 2 bases, with 10 bases separating them. The CDR3 extends over 14 amino acids. The germline gives CDR1 SEHNR, CDR2 FQNEAQ (reference sequence). In nucleotides, the CDR3 is TGTGCCAGCAGCTTATCGGTGGGACCCTACGAGCAGTACTTC. Residues: CASSLSVGPYEQYF.

In its sample, this clonotype was seen a few times. The chain recombines TRBV4-3 with TRBJ2-1; D is undetermined. The CDR3 covers 12 residues. Germline V gives CDR1 LGHNA, CDR2 YSLEER. Between the trimmed V and J ends, which lost 3 bases and 7 bases, there was a span of 7 bases. The DNA for the CDR3 is TGCGCCAGCAGCCACCTAAGAAATGAGCAGTTCTTC. It codes for CASSHLRNEQFF.

This clonotype was counted only a few times. The chain recombines TRBV28 with TRBJ2-1; possible D gene TRBD1, 5 bases. Per the germline V gene, CDR1 is MDHEN and CDR2 is SYDVKM. V gave up 6 bases and J gave up 9 bases, with 9 bases separating them. This CDR3 region has 11 residues. In nucleotides, the CDR3 is TGTGCCAGCAGAGCCCAGGGTGAGCAGTTCTTC. Amino acids: CASRAQGEQFF.

Worth noting for this clonotype: One end of the junction is discordant with germline, which a read error may explain. This rearrangement joins TRBV5-1 to TRBJ1-3; tentative D call: TRBD1 (6 bases). This CDR3 is 17 amino acids long. Germline loops: CDR1 SGHRS, CDR2 YFSETQ. Written as DNA, the CDR3 is TGCGCCAGCAGCTTGGCCCCGACAGGACGTAGTGGAAACACCATCTATTTT. Residues: CASSLAPTGRSGNTIYF.

This clonotype came up a few times. V is TRBV20-1 and J is TRBJ2-3; tentative D call: TRBD2 (7 bases). Trimming cost V 6 bases and J 7 bases, with 20 bases left between them. Germline CDR1 is DFQATT and CDR2 is SNEGSKA (reference sequence). The CDR3 is made up of 14 amino acids. The CDR3 loop is CSAKGGSHRNTQYF. CDR3 DNA sequence: TGCAGTGCGAAGGGGGGGTCTCACAGAAATACGCAGTATTTT.

This clonotype was picked up a small number of times. The V and J genes are TRBV28 and TRBJ2-4; 12 nucleotides align to TRBD2. Trimming cost V 5 bases and J 0 bases; bases outside gene matches: 11. Germline lookup yields CDR1 MDHEN and CDR2 SYDVKM. The CDR3 runs to 19 residues. CDR3 in amino acids: CASSMGTSGHGLAKNIQYF. CDR3 bases: TGTGCCAGCAGTATGGGGACTAGCGGGCACGGCCTAGCCAAAAACATTCAGTACTTC.

This clonotype was detected only a few times. The rearrangement joins TRBV20-1 to TRBJ2-3, with D perhaps matching TRBD2 (6 bases). Germline V lookup: CDR1 DFQATT, CDR2 SNEGSKA (reference sequence). The length of the CDR3 is 15 residues. Trimming cost V 6 bases and J 3 bases, with 19 bases left between them. The chain's CDR3 is CSAFGGERGTDTQYF. In DNA form, the CDR3 reads TGCAGTGCCTTTGGAGGGGAGAGGGGAACAGATACGCAGTATTTT.

This chain uses TRBV7-2 with TRBJ2-3; 10 bases align to TRBD1. With 5 bases clipped from V and 1 base from J, the junction kept 9 bases outside the gene matches. This CDR3 has 17 amino acids. The germline V gene has CDR1 SGHTA and CDR2 FQGNSA. CDR3 DNA sequence: TGTGCCAGCAGCCCGGGGACAGGGGTAGAGGGCACAGATACGCAGTATTTT. Its translation is CASSPGTGVEGTDTQYF.

The rearrangement joins TRBV20-1 to TRBJ1-5, with D tentatively TRBD1 (6 bases). Trimming pared 0 bases from V and 0 bases from J, leaving 15 bases between. Germline V lookup: CDR1 DFQATT, CDR2 SNEGSKA (reference sequence). This CDR3 is built from 17 residues. Written as DNA, the CDR3 is TGCAGTGCTAGAGACCATAAGACACAGGGTAGCAATCAGCCCCAGCATTTT. Its translation: CSARDHKTQGSNQPQHF.

There are a few counts of this clonotype. The rearrangement links TRBV4-3 to TRBJ2-1, with unresolved D. CDR1 is LGHNA and CDR2 is YSLEER in the germline V gene. Trimming stripped 3 bases from V and 10 bases from J, with 13 bases between. The CDR3 is made up of 13 amino acids. For the CDR3, the DNA is TGCGCCAGCAGCCATGTCAACTTGGAGGAGCAGTTCTTC. Translating it yields CASSHVNLEEQFF.

The table lists this clonotype with many counts. J is TRBJ2-3 and V is TRBV7-6; the D gene could be TRBD1 or TRBD2 (5 bases each). The V and J ends lost 5 bases and 0 bases respectively, with 18 bases between them. Germline V gives CDR1 SGHVS, CDR2 FNYEAQ. This CDR3 has 17 amino acids. The CDR3 DNA reads as TGTGCCAGCAGCCACGACTCCGGGACGTCGAGCACAGATACGCAGTATTTT. Its protein is CASSHDSGTSSTDTQYF.

The genes are TRBV27 and TRBJ2-7; TRBD2 aligns across 13 bases. The CDR3 is 16 amino acids. The ends lost 5 bases at V and 0 bases at J; junction bases unmatched: 4. In germline, CDR1 is MNHEY, CDR2 SMNVEV (reference sequence). The CDR3 bases are TGTGCCAGCAGTGCAACTAGCGGGAGGGCCTCCTACGAGCAGTACTTC. Its translation: CASSATSGRASYEQYF.